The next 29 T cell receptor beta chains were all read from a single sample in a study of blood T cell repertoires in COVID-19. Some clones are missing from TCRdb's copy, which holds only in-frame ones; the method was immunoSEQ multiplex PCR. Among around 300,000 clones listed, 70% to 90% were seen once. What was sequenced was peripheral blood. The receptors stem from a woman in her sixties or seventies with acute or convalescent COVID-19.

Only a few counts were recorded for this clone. As DNA, the CDR3 is TGTGCCAGCGCCAGACAGGGGGTTGACCGACTGTTTTTT. Amino acids: CASARQGVDRLFF. The genes are TRBV6-5 and TRBJ1-4; 9 bases map to TRBD1. This CDR3 comprises 13 residues. In germline, CDR1 is MNHEY, CDR2 SVGAGI. After removal of 8 bases from V and 13 bases from J, the junction contained 11 bases not matched to a gene.

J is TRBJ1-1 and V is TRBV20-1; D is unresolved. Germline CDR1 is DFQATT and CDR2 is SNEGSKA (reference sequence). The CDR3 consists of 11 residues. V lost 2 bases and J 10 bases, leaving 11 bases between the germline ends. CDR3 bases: TGCAGTGCTAGACCGGGTATGGGAGCTTTCTTT. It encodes CSARPGMGAFF.

CDR3 sequence reads: CAWSGQRLTGELFF. The CDR3 bases are TGTGCCTGGAGTGGACAGAGACTGACCGGGGAGCTGTTTTTT. This chain connects TRBV30 to TRBJ2-2; the D gene is possibly TRBD1 (5 bases). The CDR3 is 14 amino acids. The V end lost 1 base, the J end lost 5 bases, and 11 bases lay between the germline ends. Germline lookup yields CDR1 GTSNPN and CDR2 SVGIG (reference sequence). Full variable domain (outside the CDR3, taken from reference TRBV30 and TRBJ2-2): SQTIHQWPATLVQPVGSPLSLECTVEGTSNPNLYWYRQAAGRGLQLLFYSVGIGQISSEVPQNLSASRPQDRQFILSSKKLLLSDSGFYLCAWSGQRLTGELFFGEGSRLTVL.

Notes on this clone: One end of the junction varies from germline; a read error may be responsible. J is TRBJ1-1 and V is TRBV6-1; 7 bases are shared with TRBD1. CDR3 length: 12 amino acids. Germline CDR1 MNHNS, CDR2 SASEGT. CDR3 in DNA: TGTGCCAGCAGAGAAGGGACAGCCGAAGCTTTCTTT. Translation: CASREGTAEAFF.

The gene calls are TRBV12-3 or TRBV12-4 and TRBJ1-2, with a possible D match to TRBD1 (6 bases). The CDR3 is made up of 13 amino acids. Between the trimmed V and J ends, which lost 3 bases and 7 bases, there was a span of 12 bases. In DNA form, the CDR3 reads TGTGCCAGCAGTTTTCAGGGGAGCTCTGGCTACACCTTC. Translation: CASSFQGSSGYTF.

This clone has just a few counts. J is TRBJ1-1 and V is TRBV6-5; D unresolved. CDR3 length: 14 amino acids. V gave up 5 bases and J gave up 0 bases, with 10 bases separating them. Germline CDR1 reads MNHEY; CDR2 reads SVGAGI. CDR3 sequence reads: CASSPSRMNTEAFF. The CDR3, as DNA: TGTGCCAGCAGTCCCTCCAGGATGAACACTGAAGCTTTCTTT.

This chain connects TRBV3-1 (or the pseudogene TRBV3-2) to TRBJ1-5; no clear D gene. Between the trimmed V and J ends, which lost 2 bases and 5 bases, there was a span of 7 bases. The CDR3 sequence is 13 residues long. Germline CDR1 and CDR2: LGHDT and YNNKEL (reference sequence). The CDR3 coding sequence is TGTGCCAGCAGCCAAAGCGGGGATCAGCCCCAGCATTTT. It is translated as CASSQSGDQPQHF.

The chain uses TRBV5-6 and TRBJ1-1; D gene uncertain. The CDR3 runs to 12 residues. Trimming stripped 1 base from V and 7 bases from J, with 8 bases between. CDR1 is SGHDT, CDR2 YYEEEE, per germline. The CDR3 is CASSLRGGEAFF. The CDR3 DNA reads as TGTGCCAGCAGCTTGCGGGGAGGTGAAGCTTTCTTT.

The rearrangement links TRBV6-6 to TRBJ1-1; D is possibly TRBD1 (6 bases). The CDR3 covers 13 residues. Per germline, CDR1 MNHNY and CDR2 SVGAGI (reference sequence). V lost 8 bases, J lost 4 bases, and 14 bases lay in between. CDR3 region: CASLRGIGTEAFF. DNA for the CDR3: TGTGCCAGCCTGAGGGGGATTGGCACTGAAGCTTTCTTT.

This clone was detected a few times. The CDR3 sequence is CASSSQGARANTGELFF. The CDR3 DNA reads as TGTGCCAGCAGCTCTCAGGGGGCGAGAGCGAACACCGGGGAGCTGTTTTTT. The rearrangement joins TRBV7-9 to TRBJ2-2; 8 bases align to TRBD1. The V and J ends lost 4 bases and 0 bases, in that order; junction bases with no gene match: 7. The CDR3 covers 17 residues. From germline, CDR1 is SEHNR and CDR2 FQNEAQ (reference sequence).

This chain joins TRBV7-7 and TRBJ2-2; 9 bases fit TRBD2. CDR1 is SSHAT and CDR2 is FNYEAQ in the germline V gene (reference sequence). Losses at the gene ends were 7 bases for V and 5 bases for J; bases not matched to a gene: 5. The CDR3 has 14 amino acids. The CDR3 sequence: CASTAGGGTGELFF. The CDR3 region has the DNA TGTGCCAGCACAGCGGGGGGAGGTACCGGGGAGCTGTTTTTT.

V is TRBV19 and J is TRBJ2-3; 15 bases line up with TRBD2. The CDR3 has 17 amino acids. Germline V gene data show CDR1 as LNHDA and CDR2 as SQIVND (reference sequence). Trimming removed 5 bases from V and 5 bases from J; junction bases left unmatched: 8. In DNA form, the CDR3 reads TGTGCCAGTAGTTCCGGACTAGCGGGGGGGCCGGTAGATACGCAGTATTTT. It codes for CASSSGLAGGPVDTQYF. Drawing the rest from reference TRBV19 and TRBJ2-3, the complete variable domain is DGGITQSPKYLFRKEGQNVTLSCEQNLNHDAMYWYRQDPGQGLRLIYYSQIVNDFQKGDIAEGYSVSREKKESFPLTVTSAQKNPTAFYLCASSSGLAGGPVDTQYFGPGTRLTVL.

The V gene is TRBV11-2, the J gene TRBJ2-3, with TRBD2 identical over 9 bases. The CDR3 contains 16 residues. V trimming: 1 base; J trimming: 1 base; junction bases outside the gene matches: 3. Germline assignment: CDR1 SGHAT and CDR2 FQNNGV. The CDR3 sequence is CASSLGASGGTDTQYF. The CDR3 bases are TGTGCCAGCAGCTTAGGGGCTAGCGGGGGCACAGATACGCAGTATTTT.

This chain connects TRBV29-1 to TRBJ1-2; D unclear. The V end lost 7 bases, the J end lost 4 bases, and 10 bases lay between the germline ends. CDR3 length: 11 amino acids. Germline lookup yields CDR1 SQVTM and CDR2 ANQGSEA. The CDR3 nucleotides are TGCAGCGCCCCCTCGGGCTATGGCTACACCTTC. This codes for CSAPSGYGYTF.

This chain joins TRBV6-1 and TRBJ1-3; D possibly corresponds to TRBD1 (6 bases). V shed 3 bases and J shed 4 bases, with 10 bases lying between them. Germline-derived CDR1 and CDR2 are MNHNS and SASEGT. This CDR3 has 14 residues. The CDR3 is CASSDPRGGNTIYF. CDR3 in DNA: TGTGCCAGCAGTGACCCCAGGGGCGGAAACACCATATATTTT.

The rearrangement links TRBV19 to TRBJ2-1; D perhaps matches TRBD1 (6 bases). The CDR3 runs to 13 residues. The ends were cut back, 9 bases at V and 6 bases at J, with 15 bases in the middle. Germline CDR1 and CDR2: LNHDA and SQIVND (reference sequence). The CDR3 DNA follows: TGTGCCAGCAGACAGGTCCCTGGCAATGAGCAGTTCTTC. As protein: CASRQVPGNEQFF. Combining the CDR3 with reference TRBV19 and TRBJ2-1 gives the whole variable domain DGGITQSPKYLFRKEGQNVTLSCEQNLNHDAMYWYRQDPGQGLRLIYYSQIVNDFQKGDIAEGYSVSREKKESFPLTVTSAQKNPTAFYLCASRQVPGNEQFFGPGTRLTVL.

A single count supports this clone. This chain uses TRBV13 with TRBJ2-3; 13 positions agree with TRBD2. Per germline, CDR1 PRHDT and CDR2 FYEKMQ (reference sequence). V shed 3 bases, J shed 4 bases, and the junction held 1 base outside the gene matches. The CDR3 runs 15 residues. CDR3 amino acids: CASSFGTSGADTQYF. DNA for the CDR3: TGTGCCAGCAGCTTTGGGACTAGCGGGGCAGATACGCAGTATTTT.

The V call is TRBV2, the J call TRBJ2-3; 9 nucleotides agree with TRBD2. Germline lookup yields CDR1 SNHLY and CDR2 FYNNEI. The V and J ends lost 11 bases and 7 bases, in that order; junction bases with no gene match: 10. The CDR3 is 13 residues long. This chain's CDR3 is CAGSRGGGNTQYF. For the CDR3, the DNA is TGTGCCGGATCGCGGGGGGGCGGGAATACGCAGTATTTT.

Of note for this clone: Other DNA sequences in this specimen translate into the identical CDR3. CDR3 bases: TGTGCCAGCGGACGACAGGGGAACACTGAAGCTTTCTTT. Translation gives CASGRQGNTEAFF. The chain joins TRBV6-5 to TRBJ1-1, with TRBD1 matching 7 bases. Unmatched junction bases numbered 4, after V lost 8 bases and J lost 1 base. Germline V gene lookup returns CDR1 MNHEY and CDR2 SVGAGI. The CDR3 runs to 13 residues.

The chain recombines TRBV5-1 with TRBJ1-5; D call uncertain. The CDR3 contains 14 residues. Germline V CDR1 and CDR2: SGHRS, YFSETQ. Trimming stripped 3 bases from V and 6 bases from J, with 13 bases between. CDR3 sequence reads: CASSSDGAGQPQHF. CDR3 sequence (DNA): TGCGCCAGCAGCTCCGACGGAGCGGGTCAGCCCCAGCATTTT.

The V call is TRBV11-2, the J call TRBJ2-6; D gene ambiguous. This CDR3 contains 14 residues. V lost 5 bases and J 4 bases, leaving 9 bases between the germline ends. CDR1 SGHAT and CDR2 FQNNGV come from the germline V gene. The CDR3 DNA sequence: TGTGCCAGCAGCCAACGTCAGGGGGCCAACGTCCTGACTTTC. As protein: CASSQRQGANVLTF.

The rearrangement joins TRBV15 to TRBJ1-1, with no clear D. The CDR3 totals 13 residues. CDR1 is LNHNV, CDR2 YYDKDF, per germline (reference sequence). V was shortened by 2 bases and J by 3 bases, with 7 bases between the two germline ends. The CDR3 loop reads CATSRQRDTEAFF. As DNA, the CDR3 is TGTGCCACCAGCAGACAGCGGGACACTGAAGCTTTCTTT.

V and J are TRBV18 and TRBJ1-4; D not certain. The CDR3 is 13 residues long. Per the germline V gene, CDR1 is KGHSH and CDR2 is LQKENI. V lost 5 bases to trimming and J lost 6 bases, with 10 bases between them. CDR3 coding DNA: TGTGCCAGCTCAGAGAGTATCGATGAAAAACTGTTTTTT. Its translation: CASSESIDEKLFF.

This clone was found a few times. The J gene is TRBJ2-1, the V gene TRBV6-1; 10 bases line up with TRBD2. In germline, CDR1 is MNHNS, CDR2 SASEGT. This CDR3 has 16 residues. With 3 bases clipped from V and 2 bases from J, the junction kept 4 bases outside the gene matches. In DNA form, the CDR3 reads TGTGCCAGCAGTGATCCAGGACTAGCGGCCTACAATGAGCAGTTCTTC. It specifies CASSDPGLAAYNEQFF.

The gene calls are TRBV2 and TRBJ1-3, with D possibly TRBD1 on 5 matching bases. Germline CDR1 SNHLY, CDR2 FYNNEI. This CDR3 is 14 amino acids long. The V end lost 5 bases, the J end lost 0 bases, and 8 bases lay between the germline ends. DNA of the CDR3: TGTGCCAGCAGTAGACAGTACTCTGGAAACACCATATATTTT. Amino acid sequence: CASSRQYSGNTIYF. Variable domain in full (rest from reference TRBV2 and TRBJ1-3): EPEVTQTPSHQVTQMGQEVILRCVPISNHLYFYWYRQILGQKVEFLVSFYNNEISEKSEIFDDQFSVERPDGSNFTLKIRSTKLEDSAMYFCASSRQYSGNTIYFGEGSWLTVV.

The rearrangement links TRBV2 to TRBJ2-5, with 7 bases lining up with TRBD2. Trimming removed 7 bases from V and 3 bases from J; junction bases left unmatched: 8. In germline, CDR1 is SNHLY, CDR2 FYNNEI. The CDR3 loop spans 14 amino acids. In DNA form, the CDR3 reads TGTGCCAGCACCGGGGGGAGCGTAAAAGAGACCCAGTACTTC. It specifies CASTGGSVKETQYF.

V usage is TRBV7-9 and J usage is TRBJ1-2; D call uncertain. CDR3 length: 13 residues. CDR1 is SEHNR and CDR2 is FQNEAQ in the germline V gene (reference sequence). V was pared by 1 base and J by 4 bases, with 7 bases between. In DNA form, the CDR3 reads TGTGCCAGCAGCTTAGACAGCCTCTATGGCTACACCTTC. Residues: CASSLDSLYGYTF.

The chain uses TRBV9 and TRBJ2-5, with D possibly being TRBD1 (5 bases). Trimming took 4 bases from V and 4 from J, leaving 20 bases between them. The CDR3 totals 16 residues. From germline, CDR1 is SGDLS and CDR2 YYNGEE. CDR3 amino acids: CASSPPGWQGGETQYF. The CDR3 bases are TGTGCCAGCAGCCCCCCAGGCTGGCAGGGCGGAGAGACCCAGTACTTC.

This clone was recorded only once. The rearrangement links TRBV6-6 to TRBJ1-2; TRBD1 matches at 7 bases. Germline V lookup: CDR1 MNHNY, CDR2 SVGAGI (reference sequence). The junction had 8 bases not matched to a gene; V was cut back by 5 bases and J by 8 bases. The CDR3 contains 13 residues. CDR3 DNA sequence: TGTGCCAGCAGTCCCACAGGGGAAGGCGGCTACACCTTC. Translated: CASSPTGEGGYTF.